This T cell receptor (beta chain) was sequenced for a study of lymphopenia after photon versus proton radiotherapy. Findings and limits, study-wide: Photon-treated patients lost naive T cells and TCR diversity; proton-treated stayed stable.

V gave up 5 bases and J gave up 2 bases; unmatched junction bases: 11. Per germline, CDR1 SNHLY and CDR2 FYNNEI. The CDR3 extends over 16 amino acids. On this clone itself: Its antigen remains unknown.

Generated by immunoSEQ multiplex PCR, the TCRdb table keeps only in-frame clones and is missing some. The sample lists about 42,000 clones; under 85% were seen once. The genes are TRBV2 and TRBJ1-1, with TRBD1 matching 7 bases. The TCR sequence derives from a woman aged 70-85 years with pancreatic cancer. The sequencing here drew on peripheral blood, taken from a patient treated with proton-based radiotherapy. The CDR3 DNA is TGTGCCAGCAGTCTGATGACAGGGAGGACCAACACTGAAGCTTTCTTT. Its protein is CASSLMTGRTNTEAFF.